One and the same sample provided the 16 T cell receptor beta chains below, sequenced in a study of cytomegalovirus exposure and HLA in healthy donors (TCRdb year 2017). The protocol used for the library was the immunoSEQ multiplex PCR assay. The multiplex PCR relied on a mix of 60 forward primers for TCR Vbeta segments and 13 reverse primers for TCR Jbeta segments. The immuneACCESS repertoire file appears here via TCRdb, limited to in-frame rearrangements. These files lack a portion of the clones; in checked studies, under half of the deficit traces to unresolved V genes, and the cause of the others is not known. Present in this sample are a few hundred thousand clones, more than 80% of which were seen just once. The ten biggest clones cover 2.9% of the sample. Source material: PBMCs. Every receptor here comes from a man younger than 40 in good health and CMV-seronegative.

V is TRBV7-9 and J is TRBJ2-2, with 8 bases matching TRBD1. This CDR3 spans 16 amino acids. In germline, CDR1 is SEHNR, CDR2 FQNEAQ (reference sequence). V shed 0 bases, J shed 2 bases, and the junction held 2 bases outside the gene matches. The CDR3 loop reads CASSLAGTGNTGELFF. For the CDR3, the DNA is TGTGCCAGCAGCTTAGCAGGGACAGGAAACACCGGGGAGCTGTTTTTT.

V is TRBV10-3 and J is TRBJ2-7; the D gene is possibly TRBD1 (6 bases). This CDR3 region has 14 residues. CDR1 and CDR2 from the germline V gene are ENHRY and SYGVKD. V lost 1 base, J lost 3 bases, and 10 bases lay in between. This CDR3 reads CAISELSTGYEQYF. DNA of the CDR3: TGTGCCATCAGTGAGTTGTCGACAGGCTACGAGCAGTACTTC.

J is TRBJ2-2 and V is TRBV5-1; D possibly corresponds to TRBD2 (6 bases). V lost 0 bases, J lost 0 bases, and 9 bases lay in between. CDR1 and CDR2 (germline): SGHRS, YFSETQ. This CDR3 comprises 16 residues. CDR3 nucleotides: TGCGCCAGCAGCTTGGACGCGGGATCGAACACCGGGGAGCTGTTTTTT. Translation gives CASSLDAGSNTGELFF.

The chain uses TRBV29-1 and TRBJ1-4; TRBD1 aligns across 8 bases. Trimming took 4 bases from V and 1 from J; bases not matched to a gene: 2. Germline CDR1 is SQVTM and CDR2 is ANQGSEA. The CDR3 extends over 14 amino acids. As DNA, the CDR3 is TGCAGCGTTGGCGACAGGGGAACTAATGAAAAACTGTTTTTT. The encoded protein is CSVGDRGTNEKLFF.

The rearrangement links TRBV29-1 to TRBJ2-3, with D tentatively TRBD2 (5 bases). This CDR3 has 16 amino acids. Germline V gene sequence: CDR1 SQVTM, CDR2 ANQGSEA. V was trimmed by 2 bases and J by 2 bases, leaving 17 bases between them. The CDR3 region is CSVEPGYRQSTDTQYF. DNA of the CDR3: TGCAGCGTTGAACCGGGGTATAGGCAATCCACAGATACGCAGTATTTT.

This rearrangement joins TRBV6-5 to TRBJ1-5; 7 bases agree with TRBD1. Germline loops: CDR1 MNHEY, CDR2 SVGAGI. The CDR3 spans 15 residues. With 4 bases clipped from V and 3 bases from J, the junction kept 6 bases outside the gene matches. CDR3 coding DNA: TGTGCCAGCAGTTTCACAGGGGCGCACAATCAGCCCCAGCATTTT. It translates to CASSFTGAHNQPQHF.

This clone showed up just once. In DNA form, the CDR3 reads TGTGCCAGCAGTTTGACAGAAAGCCCCCATTTCCCCTATGGCTACACCTTC. Protein sequence: CASSLTESPHFPYGYTF. The V gene is TRBV27, the J gene TRBJ1-2, with a possible D match to TRBD1 (5 bases). Germline loops: CDR1 MNHEY, CDR2 SMNVEV (reference sequence). This CDR3 region has 17 residues. V lost 3 bases to trimming and J lost 4 bases, with 21 bases between them.

V and J are TRBV5-6 and TRBJ1-2, with 9 bases matching TRBD1. Germline assignment: CDR1 SGHDT and CDR2 YYEEEE. V trimming: 5 bases; J trimming: 4 bases; junction bases outside the gene matches: 9. The CDR3 totals 15 residues. The CDR3 nucleotides read TGTGCCAGCAGATTATGGGACAGGGCTCTCTATGGCTACACCTTC. It encodes CASRLWDRALYGYTF.

The chain is built from TRBV2 and TRBJ2-5; 13 positions match TRBD2. The germline V gene has CDR1 SNHLY and CDR2 FYNNEI. The CDR3 totals 16 residues. J gave up 4 bases and V 6 bases, and 8 bases lay outside the gene matches. The CDR3 nucleotides are TGTGCCAGCAGCAGACTAGCGGGGGGTATCTTAGAGACCCAGTACTTC. This codes for CASSRLAGGILETQYF.

The rearrangement joins TRBV7-9 to TRBJ2-7, with 9 bases identical to TRBD1. V lost 2 bases and J lost 2; bases outside the gene matches: 4. The CDR3 has 15 amino acids. Germline V CDR1 and CDR2: SEHNR, FQNEAQ (reference sequence). Here the CDR3 DNA reads TGTGCCAGCAGCTTAAAGGGACAGGGCCCCTACGAGCAGTACTTC. Amino acids: CASSLKGQGPYEQYF.

The chain links TRBV18 to TRBJ2-7; 12 bases agree with TRBD1. The germline gives CDR1 KGHSH, CDR2 LQKENI. After removal of 2 bases from V and 8 bases from J, the junction contained 16 bases not matched to a gene. The CDR3 length is 18 residues. This CDR3 reads CASSPIVSSGTGGGKQYF. For the CDR3, the DNA is TGTGCCAGCTCACCAATCGTATCGTCCGGGACAGGGGGCGGCAAGCAGTACTTC.

V is TRBV5-6 and J is TRBJ1-1; a possible D gene is TRBD1 (6 bases). V lost 4 bases, J lost 6 bases, and 16 bases lay in between. Germline values: CDR1 SGHDT, CDR2 YYEEEE. The CDR3 loop spans 14 amino acids. The CDR3 reads CASSPGGREAEAFF. The CDR3 DNA is TGTGCCAGCAGCCCGGGGGGGCGTGAGGCTGAAGCTTTCTTT.

The genes are TRBV27 and TRBJ2-7, with 8 bases fitting TRBD1. Germline trimming cut 2 bases from V and 2 bases from J; bases unmatched to any gene: 2. Germline V gene lookup returns CDR1 MNHEY and CDR2 SMNVEV (reference sequence). The CDR3 contains 14 residues. The DNA for the CDR3 is TGTGCCAGCAGTTTAGGGACAGGTCCCTACGAGCAGTACTTC. Protein: CASSLGTGPYEQYF.

This clone was counted a few times. The chain is built from TRBV7-9 and TRBJ1-2; 7 nucleotides line up with TRBD1. CDR1 and CDR2 from the germline V gene are SEHNR and FQNEAQ (reference sequence). CDR3 length: 13 residues. Trimming took 5 bases from V and 3 from J; bases not matched to a gene: 3. The CDR3 sequence: CASSPGTDYGYTF. CDR3 coding DNA: TGTGCCAGCAGCCCCGGGACAGACTATGGCTACACCTTC.

This rearrangement joins TRBV19 to TRBJ2-7, with D tentatively TRBD2 (6 bases). The V and J ends lost 6 bases and 0 bases respectively, with 15 bases between them. The CDR3 sequence is 15 residues long. Looked up from germline, CDR1 is LNHDA and CDR2 is SQIVND (reference sequence). For the CDR3, the DNA is TGTGCCAGTAGAATCTCCCGCGGGGCCTCCTACGAGCAGTACTTC. Protein sequence: CASRISRGASYEQYF.

Comment on this clone: Distinct nucleotide sequences in the sample also encode this CDR3. This chain connects TRBV7-8 to TRBJ2-7; TRBD1 might be the D (5 bases). The CDR3 extends over 13 amino acids. Germline V gene data show CDR1 as SGHVS and CDR2 as FQNEAQ. Trimming pared 5 bases from V and 4 bases from J, leaving 12 bases between. The CDR3 DNA follows: TGTGCCAGCAGCCTCGACAGATCGTACGAGCAGTACTTC. This gives the protein CASSLDRSYEQYF.